Described below is a single T cell receptor (beta chain) sequence and its context. Its specificity is not known. CD45RO-CCR7+CD27+CD95- defined naive CD8+ T cells. This sample stems from a study of CXCR3-negative and CXCR3-positive naive CD8 T cells. The TRB libraries of cDNA were built by UMI-labeled 5' RACE. After re-calling the 5' RACE reads, TCRdb lists one entry per CDR3 protein, DNA absent. Reported are 150,000 to 180,000 distinct CDR3 sequences; the ten largest clones contain 0.45% to 0.6%. The CDR3 length is 16 residues. The V gene's germline CDR1 is LGHNA and CDR2 YSLEER. The study's findings and limits: Memory CD8+ cells showed much lower diversity, while both naive subsets displayed comparably high diversity. CXCR3-positive naive cells carried more hydrophobic TRB CDR3s than CXCR3-negative ones. Memory cells diverged, while naive CXCR3-positive and CXCR3-negative cells had similar TRBV-TRBJ usage.

Sequencing was done on a sample of naive CXCR3+ CD8+ T cells from blood. Subset here: CD45RO-CCR7+CD27+CD95- naive CD8+ T cells expressing CXCR3 (TNR3+). The J gene is TRBJ2-5, the V gene TRBV4-3; TCRdb proposes TRBD2, but this gene call is untestable without DNA. This TCR came from a human donor in good health. Some clones in this sample may be carry-over from other donors' samples. CDR3 sequence: CASSQDWRGELETQYF.